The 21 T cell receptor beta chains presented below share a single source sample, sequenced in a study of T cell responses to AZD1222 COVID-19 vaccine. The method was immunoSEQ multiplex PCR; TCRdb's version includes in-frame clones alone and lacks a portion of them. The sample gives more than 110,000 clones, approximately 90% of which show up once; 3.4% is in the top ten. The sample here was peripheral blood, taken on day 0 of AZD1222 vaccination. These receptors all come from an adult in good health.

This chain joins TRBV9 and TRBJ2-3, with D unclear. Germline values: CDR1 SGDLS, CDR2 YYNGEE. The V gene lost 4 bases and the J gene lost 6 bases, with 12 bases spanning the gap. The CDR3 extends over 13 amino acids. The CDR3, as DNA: TGTGCCAGCAGCTCTTCAACCGAGGATACGCAGTATTTT. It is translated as CASSSSTEDTQYF. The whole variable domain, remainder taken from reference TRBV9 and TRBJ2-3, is DSGVTQTPKHLITATGQRVTLRCSPRSGDLSVYWYQQSLDQGLQFLIQYYNGEERAKGNILERFSAQQFPDLHSELNLSSLELGDSALYFCASSSSTEDTQYFGPGTRLTVL.

CDR3 protein: CASSLNMNTEAFF. The CDR3 DNA follows: TGTGCCAGCAGCCTTAACATGAACACTGAAGCTTTCTTT. The chain combines TRBV5-6 with TRBJ1-1; D not resolved. CDR3 length: 13 residues. Germline V gene data show CDR1 as SGHDT and CDR2 as YYEEEE. V dropped 4 bases and J dropped 0 bases, with 7 bases sitting between them.

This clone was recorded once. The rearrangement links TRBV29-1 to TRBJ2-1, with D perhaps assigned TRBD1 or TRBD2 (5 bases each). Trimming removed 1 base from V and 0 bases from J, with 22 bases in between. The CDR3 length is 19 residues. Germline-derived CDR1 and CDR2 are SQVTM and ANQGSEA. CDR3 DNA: TGCAGCGTTGAAGGAGGTCGATCCCGGGACGGCCGCTCCTACAATGAGCAGTTCTTC. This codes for CSVEGGRSRDGRSYNEQFF.

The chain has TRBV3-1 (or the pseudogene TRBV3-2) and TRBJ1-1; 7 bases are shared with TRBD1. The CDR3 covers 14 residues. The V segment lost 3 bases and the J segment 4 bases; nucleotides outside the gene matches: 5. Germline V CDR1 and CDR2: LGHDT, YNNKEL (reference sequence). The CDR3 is CASSQYRGSTEAFF. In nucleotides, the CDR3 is TGTGCCAGCAGCCAGTACAGGGGTAGCACTGAAGCTTTCTTT.

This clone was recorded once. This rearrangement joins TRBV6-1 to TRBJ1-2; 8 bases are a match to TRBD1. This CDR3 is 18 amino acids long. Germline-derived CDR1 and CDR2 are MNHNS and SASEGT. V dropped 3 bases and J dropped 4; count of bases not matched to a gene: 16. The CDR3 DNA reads TGTGCCAGCAGTGACCATCGAATGAGGGACAGGCTACTCTATGGCTACACCTTC. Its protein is CASSDHRMRDRLLYGYTF.

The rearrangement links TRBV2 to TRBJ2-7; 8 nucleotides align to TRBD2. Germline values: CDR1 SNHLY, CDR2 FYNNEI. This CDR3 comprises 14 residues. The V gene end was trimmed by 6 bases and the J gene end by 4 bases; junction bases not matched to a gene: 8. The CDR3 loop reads CASRPGLVVYEQYF. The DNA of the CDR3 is TGTGCCAGCAGGCCGGGACTAGTCGTTTACGAGCAGTACTTC.

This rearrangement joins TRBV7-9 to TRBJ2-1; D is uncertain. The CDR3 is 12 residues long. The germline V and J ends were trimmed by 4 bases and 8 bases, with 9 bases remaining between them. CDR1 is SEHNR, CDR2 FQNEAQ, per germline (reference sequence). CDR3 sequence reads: CASSSDHYEQFF. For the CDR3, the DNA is TGTGCCAGCAGCTCGGACCACTATGAGCAGTTCTTC.

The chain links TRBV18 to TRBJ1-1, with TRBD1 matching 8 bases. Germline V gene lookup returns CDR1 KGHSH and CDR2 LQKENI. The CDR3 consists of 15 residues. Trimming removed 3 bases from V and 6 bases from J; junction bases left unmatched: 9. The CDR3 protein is CASSPKGQGTSEAFF. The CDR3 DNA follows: TGTGCCAGCTCACCTAAAGGACAGGGAACTTCTGAAGCTTTCTTT.

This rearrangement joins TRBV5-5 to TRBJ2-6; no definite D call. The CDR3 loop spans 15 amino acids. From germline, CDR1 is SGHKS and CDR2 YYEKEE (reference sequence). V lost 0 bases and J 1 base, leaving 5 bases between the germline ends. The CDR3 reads CASSLAGSGANVLTF. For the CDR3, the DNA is TGTGCCAGCAGCTTGGCCGGTTCTGGGGCCAACGTCCTGACTTTC.

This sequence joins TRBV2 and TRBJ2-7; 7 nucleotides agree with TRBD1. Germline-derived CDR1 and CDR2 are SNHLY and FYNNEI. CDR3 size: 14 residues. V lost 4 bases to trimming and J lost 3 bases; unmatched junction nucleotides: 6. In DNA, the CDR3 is TGTGCCAGCAGTGGACAGGGTCGGGGCTACGAGCAGTACTTC. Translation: CASSGQGRGYEQYF.

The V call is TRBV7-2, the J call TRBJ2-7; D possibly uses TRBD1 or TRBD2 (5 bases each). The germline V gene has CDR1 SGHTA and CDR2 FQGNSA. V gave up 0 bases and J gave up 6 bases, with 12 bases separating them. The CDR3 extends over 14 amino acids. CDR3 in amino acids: CASSLATGHSEQYF. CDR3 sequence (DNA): TGTGCCAGCAGCTTAGCGACGGGGCACAGCGAGCAGTACTTC.

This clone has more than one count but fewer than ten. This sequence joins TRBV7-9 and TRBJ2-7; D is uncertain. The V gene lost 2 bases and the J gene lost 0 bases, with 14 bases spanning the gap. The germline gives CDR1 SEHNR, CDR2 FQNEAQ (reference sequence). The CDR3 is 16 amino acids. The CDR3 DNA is TGTGCCAGCAGCTTATCGCCCGGTCACAGCTCCTACGAGCAGTACTTC. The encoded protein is CASSLSPGHSSYEQYF.

The CDR3 sequence: CASSSRGPVGTSPYNEQFF. CDR3 in DNA: TGTGCCAGTAGTAGCAGGGGGCCAGTCGGGACTAGCCCCTACAATGAGCAGTTCTTC. This rearrangement joins TRBV19 to TRBJ2-1; D perhaps matches TRBD2 (9 bases). The germline CDR1 and CDR2 sequences are LNHDA and SQIVND (reference sequence). The CDR3 runs to 19 residues. Trimming removed 4 bases at V and 2 bases at J, with 24 bases between.

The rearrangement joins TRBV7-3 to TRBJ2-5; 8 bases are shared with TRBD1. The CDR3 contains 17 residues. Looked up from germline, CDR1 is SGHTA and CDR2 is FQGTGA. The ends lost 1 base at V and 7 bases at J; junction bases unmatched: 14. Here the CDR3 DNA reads TGTGCCAGCAGCTTAATATCCCGGACAGGGCAGCTTGGGACCCAGTACTTC. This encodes CASSLISRTGQLGTQYF.

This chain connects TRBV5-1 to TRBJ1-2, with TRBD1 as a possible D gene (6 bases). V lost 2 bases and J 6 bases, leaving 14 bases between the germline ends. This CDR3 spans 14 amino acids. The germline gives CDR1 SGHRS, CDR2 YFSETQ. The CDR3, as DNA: TGCGCCAGCAGCTTCCCGACAGGTTTGGATGGCTACACCTTC. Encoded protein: CASSFPTGLDGYTF.

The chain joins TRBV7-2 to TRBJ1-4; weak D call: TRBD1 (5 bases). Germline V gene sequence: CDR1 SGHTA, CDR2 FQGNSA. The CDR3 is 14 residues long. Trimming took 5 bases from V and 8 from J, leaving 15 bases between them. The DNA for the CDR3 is TGTGCCAGCAGCCTCCAGGGAGGAGGCGAAAAACTGTTTTTT. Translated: CASSLQGGGEKLFF.

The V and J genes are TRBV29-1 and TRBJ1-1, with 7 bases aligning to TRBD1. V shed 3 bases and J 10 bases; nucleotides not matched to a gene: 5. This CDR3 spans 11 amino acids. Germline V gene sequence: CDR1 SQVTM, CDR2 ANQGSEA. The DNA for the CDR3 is TGCAGCGTTGATAATAGGGGGCCAGCTTTCTTT. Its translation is CSVDNRGPAFF.

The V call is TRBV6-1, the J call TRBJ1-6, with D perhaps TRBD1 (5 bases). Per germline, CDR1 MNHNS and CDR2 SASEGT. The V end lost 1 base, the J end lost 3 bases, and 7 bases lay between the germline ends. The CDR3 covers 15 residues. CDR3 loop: CASSEGTRYNSPLHF. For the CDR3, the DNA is TGTGCCAGCAGTGAAGGGACACGCTATAATTCACCCCTCCACTTT.

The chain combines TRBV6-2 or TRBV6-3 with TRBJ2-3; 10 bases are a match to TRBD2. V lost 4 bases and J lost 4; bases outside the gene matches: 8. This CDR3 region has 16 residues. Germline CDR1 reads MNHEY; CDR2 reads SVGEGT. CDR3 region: CASSSDLAGDSDTQYF. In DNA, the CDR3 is TGTGCCAGCAGTTCCGATCTAGCGGGAGACTCAGATACGCAGTATTTT.

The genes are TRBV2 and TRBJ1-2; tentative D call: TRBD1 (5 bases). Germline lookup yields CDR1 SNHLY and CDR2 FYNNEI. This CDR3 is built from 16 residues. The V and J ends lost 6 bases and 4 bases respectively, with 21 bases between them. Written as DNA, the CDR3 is TGTGCCAGCAGGACACGACAGTTCCGCGATAGCTATGGCTACACCTTC. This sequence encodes CASRTRQFRDSYGYTF.

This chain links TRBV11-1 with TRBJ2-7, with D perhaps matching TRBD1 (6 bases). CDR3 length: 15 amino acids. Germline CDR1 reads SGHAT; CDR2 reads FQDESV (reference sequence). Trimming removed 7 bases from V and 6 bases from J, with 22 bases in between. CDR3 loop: CASTRIPLGAGEQYF. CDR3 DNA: TGTGCCAGCACCCGCATCCCGCTGGGGGCCGGCGAGCAGTACTTC.